This TCR beta chain was identified in a study of identical twins (TCRdb year 2016). Describing the broader study: TCR alpha and beta repertoires from monozygotic twins, unrelated adults of various ages and cord blood were deep-sequenced to test whether fetal clonotypes persist. Replicate twin experiments were performed at different times using different library preparation protocols to rule out contamination. The paper as a whole reports these results and caveats: Invariant T cells such as MAIT and iNKT could partly confound zero-insertion analyses, though diverse VJ usage argued against this for most clonotypes. In monozygotic twins, out-of-frame TCR alpha sharing was systematically underestimated by recombination models, although the models agreed with sharing between unrelated individuals. Because the same donors could not be followed over many years, conclusions were based on cross-sectional statistical analysis. Fewer insertions were carried by abundant cord blood beta clonotypes, a similar but weaker trend appeared in young adult naive repertoires, and no such trend appeared in memory repertoires. In beta out-of-frame sequences, excess twin sharing was weaker, because having fewer shared sequences lowered the signal-to-noise ratio. Compared with coincidental sharing between unrelated individuals, an excess of low generation-probability sequences was observed among out-of-frame TCR alpha sequences shared between twins.

Per the germline V gene, SGHRS is the CDR1 and YFSETQ is the CDR2. The CDR3 numbers 17 residues from cysteine through phenylalanine. This entry keeps only the CDR3 DNA: 51 bases, framed from base 1. V trim: 2 bases; J trim: 4 bases; unmatched bases: 8. This clonotype was detected only a few times. Its antigen target is currently unknown. The sample holds no much larger clone one base away, and base qualities are not on file. The library relied on 5' RACE. Sequencing took place on an Illumina HiSeq 2000. Template switching added a universal primer binding site, and the final cDNA carried a unique molecular identifier that allowed TCR cDNA molecules to be counted accurately. First-strand cDNA for TCR alpha and beta chains was synthesized from specific primers in the conserved constant-segment region. To control for contamination, each cDNA library was double barcoded with a SMART-Mk sample barcode plus Illumina barcodes. Two successive PCR steps introduced TruSeq adapter sequences along with Illumina sample barcodes. Sequencing of the TCR alpha and beta cDNA libraries was done on the Illumina HiSeq platform using custom primers. The paper's data handling went like this. Raw reads were processed with MiGEC to extract unique molecular identifiers, and MiXCR was used to determine CDR3 positions. Recombination models were inferred per individual with the repgenHMM and IGoR tools using an EM algorithm. The analysis of shared clonotypes was done with the tcR package in R, with sharing normalized by the product of cloneset sizes. To study raw recombination free of thymic and clonal selection effects, out-of-frame nonproductive sequences were analyzed. The public sequencing data were trimmed at Q25 with fastp and processed into clonotypes with MiXCR by TCRdb, which kept only in-frame beta chains. Every distinct CDR3 protein forms one entry, paired with its most common genes and DNA. TCRdb's processing, not the study's, gives the V and J calls here. Here the sample has about 900,000 distinct CDR3 sequences; roughly 12% occur a single time. The ten largest clones capture about 1.5% of the sample.

Every donor was a healthy Caucasian. Three pairs of female monozygotic twins, all aged about 18 to 30 years, were included in the twin cohort. The RNA used for TCR libraries was isolated from peripheral blood mononuclear cells. The sample also formed part of further work on yellow fever vaccine responses in identical twins. As that second study puts it: According to the authors, the vaccine-induced T cell response in identical twins seemed to be partly convergent and partly specific to each individual. In the study, vaccine-responding T cell clones were precisely tracked in identical twins.

The source material was PBMCs. The sequence came from a woman aged 18-30 years in good health. The V and J segments used are TRBV5-1 and TRBJ2-3; 12 bases in between match TRBD2. The CDR3 amino acid sequence is: CASSLPGLAGRADTQYF. The DNA reads as follows: TGCGCCAGCAGCTTACCGGGACTAGCGGGCCGTGCAGATACGCAGTATTTT.